Below, 14 T cell receptor beta chains from the same sample are listed, as sequenced in a study of T and B cells in COVID-19 patients. Blood genomic DNA input for TRB amplification was 250-500 ng. TRB rearrangements were amplified by multiplex PCR with BIOMED2 TRB-A/B primers. Each CDR3 protein is one row after TCRdb ran MiXCR on the multiplex PCR reads. Of approximately 17,000 distinct CDR3 sequences in the sample, around 30% are singletons; the top ten hold less than 4.5%. Sequencing was done on a sample of blood. The source is a human donor who had recovered from COVID-19.

The table lists this clonotype with a few counts. The chain has TRBV5-5 and TRBJ1-2; D remains ambiguous. CDR1 is SGHKS, CDR2 YYEKEE, per germline (reference sequence). The CDR3 is 15 residues long. The V end was cut by 2 bases, the J end by 3 bases, with 14 bases between. The CDR3 DNA reads as TGTGCCAGCAGCTTCTCGGGCGGGGATGACTATGGCTACACCTTC. This encodes CASSFSGGDDYGYTF.

Relative to its sample, this clonotype is medium-sized. The chain couples TRBV19 to TRBJ2-2; 7 bases fit TRBD1. Looked up from germline, CDR1 is LNHDA and CDR2 is SQIVND (reference sequence). The V gene end was trimmed by 5 bases and the J gene end by 1 base; junction bases not matched to a gene: 7. This CDR3 has 16 amino acids. The CDR3 DNA sequence: TGTGCCAGTAGTTCGACGACAGGGAGGAACACCGGGGAGCTGTTTTTT. Its protein is CASSSTTGRNTGELFF.

The chain is built from TRBV18 and TRBJ2-7; D is ambiguous. The ends were cut back, 3 bases at V and 0 bases at J, with 3 bases in the middle. Germline V gives CDR1 KGHSH, CDR2 LQKENI. The CDR3 is 12 residues long. The CDR3 reads CASSPSSYEQYF. The CDR3 DNA is TGTGCCAGCTCACCCAGCTCCTACGAGCAGTACTTC. The entire variable domain, with the rest obtained from reference TRBV18 and TRBJ2-7, is as follows: NAGVMQNPRHLVRRRGQEARLRCSPMKGHSHVYWYRQLPEEGLKFMVYLQKENIIDESGMPKERFSAEFPKEGPSILRIQQVVRGDSAAYFCASSPSSYEQYFGPGTRLTVT.

Note on this clonotype: The germline gene is not matched at one end of the junction; a read error may be the cause. The chain combines TRBV7-3 with TRBJ2-7; 7 bases fit TRBD1. The germline V gene encodes CDR1 SGHTA and CDR2 FQGTGA. The CDR3 extends over 14 amino acids. The CDR3 sequence is CASSLGTASSEQYF. CDR3 nucleotide sequence: TGTGCCAGCAGCTTAGGGACAGCATCCTCCGAGCAGTACTTC.

The chain has TRBV7-6 and TRBJ1-5; D unresolved. The germline V gene encodes CDR1 SGHVS and CDR2 FNYEAQ. V was clipped by 0 bases and J by 5 bases, with 8 bases between them. The CDR3 extends over 14 amino acids. The CDR3: CASSLAKADQPQHF. CDR3 DNA sequence: TGTGCCAGCAGCTTAGCTAAGGCTGATCAGCCCCAGCATTTT.

This clonotype was seen many times. This sequence joins TRBV12-3 or TRBV12-4 and TRBJ2-5; 8 bases line up with TRBD2. The CDR3 is made up of 16 amino acids. The V segment lost 7 bases and the J segment 1 base; nucleotides outside the gene matches: 11. The CDR3 loop reads CASILGRGGLQETQYF. The CDR3 DNA reads TGTGCCAGCATCCTTGGGCGCGGGGGGCTCCAAGAGACCCAGTACTTC.

This clonotype was detected a few times. The chain uses TRBV11-2 and TRBJ1-2; no clear D. Trimming stripped 6 bases from V and 4 bases from J, with 9 bases between. The CDR3 contains 12 residues. Germline V gene data show CDR1 as SGHAT and CDR2 as FQNNGV. The CDR3 nucleotides read TGTGCCAGCAGTAAAGATCTCTATGGCTACACCTTC. As protein: CASSKDLYGYTF.

The V and J genes are TRBV10-3 and TRBJ2-3; no definite D call. This CDR3 region has 11 residues. V was cut by 3 bases and J by 7 bases, with 5 bases left in between. Germline CDR1 reads ENHRY; CDR2 reads SYGVKD. The DNA for the CDR3 is TGTGCCATCAGTGAAAGTTATACGCAGTATTTT. This encodes CAISESYTQYF.

The sample holds a few counts of this clonotype. The rearrangement links TRBV18 to TRBJ1-2; 9 bases are shared with TRBD1. Trimming removed 4 bases from V and 3 bases from J; junction bases left unmatched: 9. Germline assignment: CDR1 KGHSH and CDR2 LQKENI. The length of the CDR3 is 16 residues. CDR3 sequence reads: CASSLLGQGNYYGYTF. Here the CDR3 DNA reads TGTGCCAGCTCACTACTCGGACAGGGGAATTACTATGGCTACACCTTC.

In its sample, this clonotype was seen many times. The chain carries TRBV19 and TRBJ2-7; D remains ambiguous. Germline V gives CDR1 LNHDA, CDR2 SQIVND (reference sequence). The CDR3 totals 11 residues. V was shortened by 4 bases and J by 6 bases, with 7 bases between the two germline ends. The CDR3 coding sequence is TGTGCCAGTAGTACCAAGGTCGAGCAGTACTTC. It codes for CASSTKVEQYF.

There are a few counts of this clonotype. The rearrangement joins TRBV7-9 to TRBJ2-1; D is unresolved. There are 11 residues in the CDR3. Between the trimmed V and J ends, which lost 5 bases and 7 bases, there was a span of 6 bases. The germline CDR1 and CDR2 sequences are SEHNR and FQNEAQ (reference sequence). CDR3: CASSNWNEQFF. The CDR3 DNA follows: TGTGCCAGCAGCAACTGGAATGAGCAGTTCTTC.

This clonotype is judged medium-sized. The CDR3 loop reads CSAKPLGNTEAFF. Here the CDR3 DNA reads TGCAGTGCCAAGCCCTTGGGGAACACTGAAGCTTTCTTT. The V and J genes are TRBV29-1 and TRBJ1-1; no definite D call. The CDR3 spans 13 residues. The germline gives CDR1 SQVTM, CDR2 ANQGSEA.

Ten or more counts support this clonotype. This chain connects TRBV19 to TRBJ2-4, with D possibly TRBD1 on 5 matching bases. V lost 7 bases to trimming and J lost 9 bases, with 16 bases between them. Germline V gene sequence: CDR1 LNHDA, CDR2 SQIVND (reference sequence). There are 13 residues in the CDR3. Here the CDR3 reads CASNGAGGTIQYF. DNA for the CDR3: TGTGCCAGTAATGGGGCAGGCGGCACCATTCAGTACTTC.

Within the sample, this clonotype is medium-sized. This chain connects TRBV6-5 to TRBJ2-1; D is unclear. The germline V gene encodes CDR1 MNHEY and CDR2 SVGAGI. This CDR3 has 11 amino acids. V lost 6 bases and J 7 bases, leaving 7 bases between the germline ends. The CDR3 reads CASSLENEQFF. For the CDR3, the DNA is TGTGCCAGCAGCCTCGAGAATGAGCAGTTCTTC.